A selection of T cell receptor beta chains follows, all from one sample in a study of shared clonotypes between healthy human individuals. The assay was immunoSEQ multiplex PCR, and TCRdb's table has in-frame clones only and misses some. The data hold hundreds of thousands of clones, with roughly four fifths observed a single time. Sequences were obtained from PBMCs. The receptors shown here come from a middle-aged woman in good health. Some clones in this sample may be carry-over from other donors' samples. CDR3s include the opening cysteine and the closing phenylalanine or tryptophan. D genes are given only for firm matches. Clone size appears in some rows only: once, few, many, or a class for an expanded clone.

TRBV28	once	TRBJ1-4	NA	TGTGCCAGCAGTTTTATCGGGGGGCAAAGGTTAGAAAAACTGTTTTTT	CASSFIGGQRLEKLFF
TRBV7-9	NA	TRBJ2-7	TRBD2	TGTGCCAGCAGCTTAGTAGCGGGAGTCGCCGAGCAGTACTTC	CASSLVAGVAEQYF
TRBV6-4	NA	TRBJ1-5	NA	TGTGCCAGCAGTCCCATTAGACAGGCAGTCGGCAATCAGCCCCAGCATTTT	CASSPIRQAVGNQPQHF
TRBV6-1	NA	TRBJ1-1	NA	TGTGCCAGCAGTTATCAGAAGAACACTGAAGCTTTCTTT	CASSYQKNTEAFF
TRBV30	NA	TRBJ2-7	TRBD2	TGTGCCTGGAGTGTAGGGCTAGCGGGAGGCGGATACGAGCAGTACTTC	CAWSVGLAGGGYEQYF
TRBV5-8	NA	TRBJ1-2	TRBD1	TGTGCCAGCAGCTTGCTAAGGGGGCAAGGTTATGGCTACACCTTC	CASSLLRGQGYGYTF
TRBV6-5	few	TRBJ2-7	TRBD2	TGTGCCAGCAGTTACTCGGCGACTAGCCGGGACGAGCAGTACTTC	CASSYSATSRDEQYF
TRBV4-1	once	TRBJ1-2	TRBD1	TGCGCCAGCAGCCTCCCAGGGGGATTTGGCTACACCTTC	CASSLPGGFGYTF
TRBV19	NA	TRBJ1-2	NA	TGTGCCAGTAGTATTCTCAAGAACTATGGCTACACCTTC	CASSILKNYGYTF
TRBV19	NA	TRBJ1-2	NA	TGTGCCAGTACCTCCCGCGGACGGAACTATGGCTACACCTTC	CASTSRGRNYGYTF
TRBV13	NA	TRBJ2-1	TRBD1	TGTGCCAGCAGCCAAGACAGGGGCCGGTACAATGAGCAGTTCTTC	CASSQDRGRYNEQFF
TRBV10-3	NA	TRBJ2-1	NA	TGTGCCATCAGTGAGAGAATGATCAATGAGCAGTTCTTC	CAISERMINEQFF
TRBV11-2	NA	TRBJ2-7	NA	TGTGCCAGCAGCCTACAGGGATCCTACGAGCAGTACTTC	CASSLQGSYEQYF
TRBV6-1	NA	TRBJ1-5	TRBD1	TGTGCCAGCAACATCCAACAGGGGGGTCAGCCCCAGCATTTT	CASNIQQGGQPQHF
TRBV5-6	NA	TRBJ1-6	NA	TGTGCCAGCAGCTTGATGGGGAATTCACCCCTCCACTTT	CASSLMGNSPLHF
TRBV10-3	once	TRBJ2-6	NA	TGTGCCATCACCGGGGTGGGGGACGGTCCCTCTGGGGCCAACGTCCTGACTTTC	CAITGVGDGPSGANVLTF
TRBV7-3	NA	TRBJ2-1	NA	TGTGCCAGCAGCTTATTCCAGGGGCGTCAGTTCTTC	CASSLFQGRQFF
TRBV4-1	NA	TRBJ2-5	TRBD2	TGCGCCAGCAGCCAAGATCAGCGACCAGCGGGAGAAGAGACCCAGTACTTC	CASSQDQRPAGEETQYF